This TCR beta chain derives from a study of blood T cell repertoires in COVID-19. Background on the study: Sites in the United States, Italy and Spain provided acute and convalescent COVID-19 samples. T cells, B-cell-depleted T cells, or PBMCs supplied cDNA or gDNA.

Methods used by the authors: Scientists estimated how many nucleated cells there were by amplifying reference gene primers. The data were produced by immunoSEQ multiplex PCR, yet TCRdb's version contains in-frame clones alone and is incomplete. V, J and clone size derive from that table, while D and trimming were established from the DNA sequence. The sample lists fewer than 350,000 clones, about 86% seen once, with approximately 2% in the top ten. A single count supports this clone. Trimming shortened V by 8 bases and J by 4 bases, and 36 bases separated the two germline ends. CDR3 length equals 20 residues. CDR1 is SGHNT, CDR2 YENEEA, per germline.

The chain is built from TRBV11-3 and TRBJ2-7; a weak D match, TRBD2 (5 bases). The sequence was obtained from a woman younger than 45 who had recovered from COVID-19. Source material: peripheral blood. CDR3 loop: CASDEIQQSRIFGSGYEQYF. Written as DNA, the CDR3 is TGTGCCAGCGATGAGATCCAGCAGAGCAGAATTTTTGGGTCGGGATACGAGCAGTACTTC. Filled out from reference TRBV11-3 and TRBJ2-7, the complete variable domain reads EAGVVQSPRYKIIEKKQPVAFWCNPISGHNTLYWYLQNLGQGPELLIRYENEEAVDDSQLPKDRFSAERLKGVDSTLKIQPAELGDSAVYLCASDEIQQSRIFGSGYEQYFGPGTRLTVT.